These 7 T cell receptor beta chains were all obtained from the same sample, sequenced in a study of T cell responses to AZD1222 COVID-19 vaccine (dated by TCRdb to 2020 to 2023). The time point label, read with the paper, signifies: about 28 days (+/-7) after the second vaccine dose. Receptors were amplified or captured by the immunoSEQ multiplex PCR assay. TCRdb holds this immuneACCESS table with in-frame rearrangements only. Some clones are missing; in checked studies, unresolved V genes explain under half, and the rest has no known cause. In all, the sample holds 89,000 or so clones, and 86% of those were seen once. Jointly, the top ten make up 5.5% to 6% of the sample. The sequences come from peripheral blood, collected 28 days after the second AZD1222 dose. The receptors originated from an adult who received the AZD1222 COVID-19 vaccine.

V gene TRBV18 combines with J gene TRBJ2-7; D remains unclear. The CDR3 spans 15 residues. V was trimmed by 0 bases and J by 3 bases, leaving 12 bases between them. Germline CDR1 and CDR2: KGHSH and LQKENI. The CDR3 protein is CASSPPGLALYEQYF. CDR3 nucleotide sequence: TGTGCCAGCTCACCACCGGGCTTAGCTCTCTACGAGCAGTACTTC.

This chain joins TRBV5-1 and TRBJ2-7; 12 nucleotides align to TRBD2. The germline gives CDR1 SGHRS, CDR2 YFSETQ. This CDR3 region has 16 residues. The junction had 5 bases not matched to a gene; V was cut back by 0 bases and J by 4 bases. In DNA, the CDR3 is TGCGCCAGCAGCTTGGTCAGGCTAGCGGGAGGGTACGAGCAGTACTTC. Translating it yields CASSLVRLAGGYEQYF.

The chain recombines TRBV24-1 with TRBJ1-2, with 7 positions matching TRBD1. Germline-derived CDR1 and CDR2 are KGHDR and SFDVKD. The CDR3 loop spans 13 amino acids. The J segment lost 4 bases and the V segment lost 3 bases, leaving 1 base of the junction unmatched. The CDR3 here is CATSDGTVYGYTF. The CDR3 DNA follows: TGTGCCACCAGTGATGGGACAGTCTATGGCTACACCTTC.

This sequence joins TRBV30 and TRBJ2-1, with D unresolved. V was pared by 3 bases and J by 4 bases, with 4 bases between. The CDR3 sequence is 11 residues long. Germline CDR1 GTSNPN, CDR2 SVGIG (reference sequence). CDR3 DNA sequence: TGTGCCTGGAGCGAGTACAATGAGCAGTTCTTC. Its protein is CAWSEYNEQFF. The full variable domain, completed using reference TRBV30 and TRBJ2-1, is SQTIHQWPATLVQPVGSPLSLECTVEGTSNPNLYWYRQAAGRGLQLLFYSVGIGQISSEVPQNLSASRPQDRQFILSSKKLLLSDSGFYLCAWSEYNEQFFGPGTRLTVL.

The chain has TRBV3-1 (or the pseudogene TRBV3-2) and TRBJ1-1, with D tentatively TRBD1 (6 bases). The germline V gene has CDR1 LGHDT and CDR2 YNNKEL (reference sequence). This CDR3 contains 14 residues. Trimming took off 3 bases at V and 2 bases at J, with 10 bases between the two ends. CDR3 loop: CASSQAGGNTEAFF. The CDR3 nucleotides are TGTGCCAGCAGCCAGGCGGGGGGCAACACTGAAGCTTTCTTT.

This clone has just one count. The V gene is TRBV6-5, the J gene TRBJ2-7, with 7 bases that match TRBD1. Germline CDR1 reads MNHEY; CDR2 reads SVGAGI. There are 15 residues in the CDR3. V shed 6 bases and J 3 bases; nucleotides not matched to a gene: 11. The CDR3 nucleotides read TGTGCCAGCAGGCGACCACCGGGACAGAGCTACGAGCAGTACTTC. As protein: CASRRPPGQSYEQYF.

There are many counts of this clone. This chain connects TRBV2 to TRBJ1-5; D is perhaps TRBD1 (6 bases). V lost 10 bases and J 2 bases, leaving 9 bases between the germline ends. Germline V gene lookup returns CDR1 SNHLY and CDR2 FYNNEI. The CDR3 contains 12 residues. This CDR3 is CATSGGNQPQHF. The CDR3 DNA is TGTGCCACATCAGGGGGCAATCAGCCCCAGCATTTT.